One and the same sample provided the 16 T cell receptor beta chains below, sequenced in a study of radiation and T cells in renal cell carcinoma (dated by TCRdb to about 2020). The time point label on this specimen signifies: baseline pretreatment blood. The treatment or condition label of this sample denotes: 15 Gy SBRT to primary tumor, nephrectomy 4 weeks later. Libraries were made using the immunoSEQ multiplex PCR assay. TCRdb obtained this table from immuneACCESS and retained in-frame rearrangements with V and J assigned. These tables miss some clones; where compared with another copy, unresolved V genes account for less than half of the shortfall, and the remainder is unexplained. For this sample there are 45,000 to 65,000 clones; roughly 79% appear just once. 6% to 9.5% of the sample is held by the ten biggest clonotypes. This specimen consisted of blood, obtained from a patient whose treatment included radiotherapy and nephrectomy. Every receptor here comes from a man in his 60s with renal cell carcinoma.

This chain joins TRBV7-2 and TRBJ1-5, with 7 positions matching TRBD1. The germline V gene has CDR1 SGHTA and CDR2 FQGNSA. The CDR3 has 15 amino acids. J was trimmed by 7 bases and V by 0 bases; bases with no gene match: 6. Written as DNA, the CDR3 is TGTGCCAGCAGCTTAGCCGGAGGGGGCGCACAGCCCCAGCATTTT. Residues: CASSLAGGGAQPQHF.

CDR3 protein: CASSQEVPTTGDMGSPLHF. DNA for the CDR3: TGTGCCAGCAGCCAAGAGGTCCCTACGACAGGGGATATGGGGTCACCCCTCCACTTT. The chain couples TRBV4-2 to TRBJ1-6; 8 bases fit TRBD1. Trimming cost V 0 bases and J 10 bases; bases outside gene matches: 17. Per the germline V gene, CDR1 is LGHNA and CDR2 is YNFKEQ. The CDR3 has 19 residues.

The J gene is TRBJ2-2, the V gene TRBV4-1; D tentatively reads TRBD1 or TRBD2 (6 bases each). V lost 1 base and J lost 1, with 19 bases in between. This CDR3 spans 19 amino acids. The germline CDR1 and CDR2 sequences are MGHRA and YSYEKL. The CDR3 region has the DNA TGCGCCAGCAGCCAAGTAGGCCCGGAAAGGGGGGAGAACACCGGGGAGCTGTTTTTT. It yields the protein CASSQVGPERGENTGELFF.

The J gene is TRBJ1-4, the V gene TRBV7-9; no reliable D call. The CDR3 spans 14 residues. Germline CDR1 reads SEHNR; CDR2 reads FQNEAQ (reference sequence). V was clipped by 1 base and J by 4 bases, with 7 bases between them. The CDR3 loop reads CASSLGQLNEKLFF. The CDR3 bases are TGTGCCAGCAGCTTAGGGCAGCTTAATGAAAAACTGTTTTTT.

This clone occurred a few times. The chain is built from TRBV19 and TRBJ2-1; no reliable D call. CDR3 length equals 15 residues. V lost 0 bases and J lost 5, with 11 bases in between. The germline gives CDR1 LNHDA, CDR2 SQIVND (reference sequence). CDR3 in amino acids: CASSIDEQADNEQFF. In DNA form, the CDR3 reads TGTGCCAGTAGTATAGATGAGCAGGCCGACAATGAGCAGTTCTTC.

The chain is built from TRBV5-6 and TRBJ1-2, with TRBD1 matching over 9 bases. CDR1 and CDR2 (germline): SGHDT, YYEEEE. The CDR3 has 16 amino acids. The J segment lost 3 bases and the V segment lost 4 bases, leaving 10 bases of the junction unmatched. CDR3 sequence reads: CASSQGIGTGYYGYTF. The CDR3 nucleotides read TGTGCCAGCAGCCAGGGGATCGGGACAGGGTACTATGGCTACACCTTC.

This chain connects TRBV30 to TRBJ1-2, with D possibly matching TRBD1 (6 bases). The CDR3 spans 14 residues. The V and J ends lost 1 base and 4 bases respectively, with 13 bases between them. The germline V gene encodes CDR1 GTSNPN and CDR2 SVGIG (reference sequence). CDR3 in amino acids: CAWSGNRERYGYTF. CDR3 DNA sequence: TGTGCCTGGAGTGGGAACAGGGAGCGCTATGGCTACACCTTC.

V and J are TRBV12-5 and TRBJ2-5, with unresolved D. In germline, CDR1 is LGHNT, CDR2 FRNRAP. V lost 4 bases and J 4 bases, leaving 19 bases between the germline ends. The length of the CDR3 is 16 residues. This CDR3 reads CASGSPPGKARETQYF. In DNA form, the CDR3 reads TGTGCTAGTGGTTCCCCCCCGGGTAAAGCAAGAGAGACCCAGTACTTC.

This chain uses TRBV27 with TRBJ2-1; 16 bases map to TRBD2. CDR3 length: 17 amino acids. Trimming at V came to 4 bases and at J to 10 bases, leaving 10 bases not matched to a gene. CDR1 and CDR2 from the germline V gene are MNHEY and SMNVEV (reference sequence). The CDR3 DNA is TGTGCCAGCAGTTCCTCACCGGGACTAGCGGGAGGGTCGGAGCAGTTCTTC. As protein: CASSSSPGLAGGSEQFF.

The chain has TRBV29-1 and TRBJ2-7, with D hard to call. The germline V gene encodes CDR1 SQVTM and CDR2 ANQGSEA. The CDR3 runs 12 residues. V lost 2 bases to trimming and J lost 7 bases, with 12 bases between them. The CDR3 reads CSVEKGSVEQYF. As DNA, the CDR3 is TGCAGCGTTGAAAAGGGCTCGGTTGAGCAGTACTTC.

The DNA of the CDR3 is TGTGCCAGCAGCTTAGAGGGGGGGATCAATGAGCAGTTCTTC. Protein: CASSLEGGINEQFF. The chain joins TRBV7-2 to TRBJ2-1, with a possible D match to TRBD2 (7 bases). From germline, CDR1 is SGHTA and CDR2 FQGNSA. Trimming removed 1 base at V and 6 bases at J, with 10 bases between. The CDR3 is 14 amino acids.

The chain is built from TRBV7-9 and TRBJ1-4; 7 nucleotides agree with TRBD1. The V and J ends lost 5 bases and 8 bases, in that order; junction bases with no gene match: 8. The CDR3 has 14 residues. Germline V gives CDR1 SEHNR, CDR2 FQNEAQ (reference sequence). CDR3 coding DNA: TGTGCCAGCAGCATGACAGGGTTGGACGAAAAACTGTTTTTT. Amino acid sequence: CASSMTGLDEKLFF.

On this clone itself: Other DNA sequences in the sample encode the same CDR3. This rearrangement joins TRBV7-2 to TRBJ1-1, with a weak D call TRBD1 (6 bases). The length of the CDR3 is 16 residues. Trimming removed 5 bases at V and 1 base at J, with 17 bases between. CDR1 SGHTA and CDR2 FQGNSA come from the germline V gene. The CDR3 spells CASSSSGEVWNTEAFF. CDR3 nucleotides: TGTGCCAGCAGCAGCTCAGGGGAGGTCTGGAACACTGAAGCTTTCTTT.

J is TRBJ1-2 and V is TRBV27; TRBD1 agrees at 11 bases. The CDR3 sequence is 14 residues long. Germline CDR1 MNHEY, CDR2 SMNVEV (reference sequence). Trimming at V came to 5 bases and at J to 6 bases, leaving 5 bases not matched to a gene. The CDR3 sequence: CASSAWGQGDGYTF. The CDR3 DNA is TGTGCCAGCAGTGCTTGGGGACAGGGGGATGGCTACACCTTC.

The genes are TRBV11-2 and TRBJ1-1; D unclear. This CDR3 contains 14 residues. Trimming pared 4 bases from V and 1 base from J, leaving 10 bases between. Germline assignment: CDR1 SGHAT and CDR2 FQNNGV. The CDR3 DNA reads TGTGCCAGCAGCTCCGTATACAGGAACACTGAAGCTTTCTTT. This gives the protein CASSSVYRNTEAFF.

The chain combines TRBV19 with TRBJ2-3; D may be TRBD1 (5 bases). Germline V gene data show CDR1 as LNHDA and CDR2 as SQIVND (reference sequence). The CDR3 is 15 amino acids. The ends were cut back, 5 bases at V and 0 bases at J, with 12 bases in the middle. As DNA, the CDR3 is TGTGCCAGTAGTTCCCCCCGACAGAGCACAGATACGCAGTATTTT. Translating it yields CASSSPRQSTDTQYF.